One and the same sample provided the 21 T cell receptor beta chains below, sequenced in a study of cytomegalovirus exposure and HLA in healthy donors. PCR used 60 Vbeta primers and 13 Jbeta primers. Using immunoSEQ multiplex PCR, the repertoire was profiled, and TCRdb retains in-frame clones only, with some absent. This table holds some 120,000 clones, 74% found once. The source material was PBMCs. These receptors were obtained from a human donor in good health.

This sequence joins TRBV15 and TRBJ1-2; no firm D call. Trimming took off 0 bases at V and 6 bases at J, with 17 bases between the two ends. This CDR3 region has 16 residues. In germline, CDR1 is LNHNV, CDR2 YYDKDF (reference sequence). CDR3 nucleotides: TGTGCCACCAGCAGAGACCCCTCCCCCCGGGGTCATGGCTACACCTTC. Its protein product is CATSRDPSPRGHGYTF.

CDR3 DNA sequence: TGTGCCAGTAGTACCCCGGGACAGGACTATGGCTACACCTTC. Translation: CASSTPGQDYGYTF. This chain links TRBV19 with TRBJ1-2, with 8 bases lining up with TRBD1. CDR1 and CDR2 (germline): LNHDA, SQIVND (reference sequence). With V trimmed by 4 bases and J by 3 bases, 4 bases remained unmatched. CDR3 size: 14 residues. Combining the CDR3 with reference TRBV19 and TRBJ1-2 gives the whole variable domain DGGITQSPKYLFRKEGQNVTLSCEQNLNHDAMYWYRQDPGQGLRLIYYSQIVNDFQKGDIAEGYSVSREKKESFPLTVTSAQKNPTAFYLCASSTPGQDYGYTFGSGTRLTVV.

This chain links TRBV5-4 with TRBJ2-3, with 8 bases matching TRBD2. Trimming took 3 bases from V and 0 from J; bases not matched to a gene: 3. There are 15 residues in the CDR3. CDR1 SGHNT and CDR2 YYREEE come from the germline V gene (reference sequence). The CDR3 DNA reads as TGTGCCAGCAGCTCGGGGGGGCCGAGCACAGATACGCAGTATTTT. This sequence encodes CASSSGGPSTDTQYF.

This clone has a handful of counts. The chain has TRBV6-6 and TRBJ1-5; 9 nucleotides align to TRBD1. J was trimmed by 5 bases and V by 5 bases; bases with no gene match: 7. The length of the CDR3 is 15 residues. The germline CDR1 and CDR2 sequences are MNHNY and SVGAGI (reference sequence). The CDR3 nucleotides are TGTGCCAGCAGTGATCCGGGACAGGGACATCAGCCCCAGCATTTT. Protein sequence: CASSDPGQGHQPQHF.

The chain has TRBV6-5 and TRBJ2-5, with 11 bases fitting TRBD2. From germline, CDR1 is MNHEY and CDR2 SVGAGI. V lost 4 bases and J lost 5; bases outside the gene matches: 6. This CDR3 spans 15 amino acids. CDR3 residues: CASSSLAGGGETQYF. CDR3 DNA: TGTGCCAGCAGTTCATTAGCGGGAGGGGGGGAGACCCAGTACTTC.

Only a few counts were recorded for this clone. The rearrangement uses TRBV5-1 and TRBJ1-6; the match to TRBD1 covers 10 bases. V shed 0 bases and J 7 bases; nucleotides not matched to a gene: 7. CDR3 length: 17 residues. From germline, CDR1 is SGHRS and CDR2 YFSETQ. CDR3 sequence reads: CASSLARPGQGNSPLHF. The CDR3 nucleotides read TGCGCCAGCAGCTTGGCCAGACCGGGACAGGGGAATTCACCCCTCCACTTT.

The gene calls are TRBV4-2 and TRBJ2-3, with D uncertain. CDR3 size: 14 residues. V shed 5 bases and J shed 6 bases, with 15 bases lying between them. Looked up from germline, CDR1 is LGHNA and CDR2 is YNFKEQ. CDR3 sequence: CASSTSPLGDTQYF. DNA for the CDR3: TGTGCCAGCAGCACCTCTCCGCTCGGGGATACGCAGTATTTT.

In nucleotides, the CDR3 is TGTGCCAGCAGCACGGGACAGGGGATCAATGAGCAGTTCTTC. It yields the protein CASSTGQGINEQFF. The chain combines TRBV7-9 with TRBJ2-1, with 10 bases fitting TRBD1. Trimming removed 5 bases from V and 6 bases from J; junction bases left unmatched: 4. CDR1 SEHNR and CDR2 FQNEAQ come from the germline V gene (reference sequence). CDR3 size: 14 residues.

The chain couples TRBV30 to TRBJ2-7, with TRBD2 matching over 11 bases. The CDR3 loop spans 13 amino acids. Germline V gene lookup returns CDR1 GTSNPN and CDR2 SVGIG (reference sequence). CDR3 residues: CACGLAGDYEQYF. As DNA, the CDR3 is TGTGCTTGCGGACTAGCGGGCGACTACGAGCAGTACTTC. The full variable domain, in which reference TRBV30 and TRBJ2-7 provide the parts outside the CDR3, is SQTIHQWPATLVQPVGSPLSLECTVEGTSNPNLYWYRQAAGRGLQLLFYSVGIGQISSEVPQNLSASRPQDRQFILSSKKLLLSDSGFYLCACGLAGDYEQYFGPGTRLTVT.

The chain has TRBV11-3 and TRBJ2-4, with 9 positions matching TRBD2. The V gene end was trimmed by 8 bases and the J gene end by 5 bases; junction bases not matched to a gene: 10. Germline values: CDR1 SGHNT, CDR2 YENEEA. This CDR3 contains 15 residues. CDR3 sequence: CASSHGRGGQNIQYF. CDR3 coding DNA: TGTGCCAGCTCCCATGGGCGGGGGGGCCAAAACATTCAGTACTTC.

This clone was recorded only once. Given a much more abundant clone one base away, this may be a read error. The CDR3 here is CASSIGQGTYEQYF. CDR3 bases: TGTGCCAGCAGCATAGGACAGGGGACCTACGAGCAGTACTTC. This rearrangement joins TRBV5-4 to TRBJ2-7; TRBD1 matches at 9 bases. The germline CDR1 and CDR2 sequences are SGHNT and YYREEE (reference sequence). The trim removed 4 bases at V and 2 bases at J, leaving 4 bases unmatched. CDR3 length equals 14 residues.

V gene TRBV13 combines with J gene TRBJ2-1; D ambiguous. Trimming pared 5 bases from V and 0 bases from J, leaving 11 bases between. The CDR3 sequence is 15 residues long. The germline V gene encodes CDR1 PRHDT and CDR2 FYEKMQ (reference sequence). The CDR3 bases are TGTGCCAGCAGCCTGGAGCTGAGCTCCTACAATGAGCAGTTCTTC. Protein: CASSLELSSYNEQFF.

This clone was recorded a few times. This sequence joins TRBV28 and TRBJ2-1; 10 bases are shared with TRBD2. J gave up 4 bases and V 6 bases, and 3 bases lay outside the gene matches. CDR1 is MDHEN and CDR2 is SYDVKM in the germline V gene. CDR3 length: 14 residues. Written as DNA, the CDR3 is TGTGCCAGCAGCCTAGCGGGGGTGTACAATGAGCAGTTCTTC. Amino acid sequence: CASSLAGVYNEQFF.

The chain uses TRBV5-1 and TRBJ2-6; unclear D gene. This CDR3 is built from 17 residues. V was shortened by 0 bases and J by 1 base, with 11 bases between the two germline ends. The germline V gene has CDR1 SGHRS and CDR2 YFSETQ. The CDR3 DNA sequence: TGCGCCAGCAGCTTGGATGGCAGTCTTTCTGGGGCCAACGTCCTGACTTTC. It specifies CASSLDGSLSGANVLTF.

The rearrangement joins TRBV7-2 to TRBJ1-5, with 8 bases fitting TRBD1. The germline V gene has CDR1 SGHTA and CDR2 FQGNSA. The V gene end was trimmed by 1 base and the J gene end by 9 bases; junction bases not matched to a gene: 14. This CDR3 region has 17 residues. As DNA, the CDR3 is TGTGCCAGCAGCTTAGGCAGCGGAGGGACAGGCCTAGGGCCCCAGCATTTT. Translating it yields CASSLGSGGTGLGPQHF.

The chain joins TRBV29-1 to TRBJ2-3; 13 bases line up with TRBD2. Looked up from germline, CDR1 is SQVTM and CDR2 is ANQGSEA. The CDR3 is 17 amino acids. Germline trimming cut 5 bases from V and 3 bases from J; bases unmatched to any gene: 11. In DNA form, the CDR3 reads TGCAGCGTTCCCCCTCTGGAACTAGCGGGGGGGACAGATACGCAGTATTTT. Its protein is CSVPPLELAGGTDTQYF.

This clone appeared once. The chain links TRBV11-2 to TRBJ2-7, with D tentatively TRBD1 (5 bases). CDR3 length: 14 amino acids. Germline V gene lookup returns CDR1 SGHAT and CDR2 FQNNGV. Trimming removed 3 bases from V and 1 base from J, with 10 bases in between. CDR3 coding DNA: TGTGCCAGCAGCTTTCGACAGTATTCCTACGAGCAGTACTTC. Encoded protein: CASSFRQYSYEQYF.

The CDR3 sequence: CASSPRQGTLTNYGYTF. CDR3 bases: TGTGCCAGCTCACCGAGACAGGGTACCCTTACTAACTATGGCTACACCTTC. The chain combines TRBV18 with TRBJ1-2, with 7 bases fitting TRBD1. The germline V gene encodes CDR1 KGHSH and CDR2 LQKENI. The CDR3 runs to 17 residues. The ends lost 3 bases at V and 0 bases at J; junction bases unmatched: 10.

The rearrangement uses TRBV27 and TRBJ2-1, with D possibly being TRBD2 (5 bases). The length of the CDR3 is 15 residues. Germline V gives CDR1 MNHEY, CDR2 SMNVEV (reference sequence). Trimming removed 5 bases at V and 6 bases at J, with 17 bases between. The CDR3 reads CASSPRGSLGNEQFF. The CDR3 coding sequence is TGTGCCAGCAGTCCCCGGGGTAGCTTGGGCAATGAGCAGTTCTTC.

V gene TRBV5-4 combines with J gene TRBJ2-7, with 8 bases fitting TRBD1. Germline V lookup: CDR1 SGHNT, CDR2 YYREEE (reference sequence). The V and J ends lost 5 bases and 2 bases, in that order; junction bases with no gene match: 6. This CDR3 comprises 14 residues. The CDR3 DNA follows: TGTGCCAGCAGACAAGACAGGGGCCCCTACGAGCAGTACTTC. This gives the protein CASRQDRGPYEQYF.

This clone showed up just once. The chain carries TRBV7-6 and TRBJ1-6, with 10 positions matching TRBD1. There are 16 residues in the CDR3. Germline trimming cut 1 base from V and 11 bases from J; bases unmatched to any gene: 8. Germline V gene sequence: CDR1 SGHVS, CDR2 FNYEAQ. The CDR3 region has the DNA TGTGCCAGCAGCTTAGAGGGGACAGGGGAAGGGGCACCCCTCCACTTT. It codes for CASSLEGTGEGAPLHF.